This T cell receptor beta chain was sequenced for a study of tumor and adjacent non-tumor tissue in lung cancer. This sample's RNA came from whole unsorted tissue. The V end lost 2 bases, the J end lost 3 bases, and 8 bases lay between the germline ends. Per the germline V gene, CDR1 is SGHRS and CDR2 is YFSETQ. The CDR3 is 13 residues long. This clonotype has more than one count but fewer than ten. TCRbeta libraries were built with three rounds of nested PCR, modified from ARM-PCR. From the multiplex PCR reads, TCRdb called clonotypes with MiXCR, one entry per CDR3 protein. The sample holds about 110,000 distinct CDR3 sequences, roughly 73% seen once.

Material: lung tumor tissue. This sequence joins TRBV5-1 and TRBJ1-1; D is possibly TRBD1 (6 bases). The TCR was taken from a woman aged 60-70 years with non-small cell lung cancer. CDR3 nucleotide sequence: TGCGCCAGCAGCTTCGACAGGCACACTGAAGCTTTCTTT. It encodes CASSFDRHTEAFF.